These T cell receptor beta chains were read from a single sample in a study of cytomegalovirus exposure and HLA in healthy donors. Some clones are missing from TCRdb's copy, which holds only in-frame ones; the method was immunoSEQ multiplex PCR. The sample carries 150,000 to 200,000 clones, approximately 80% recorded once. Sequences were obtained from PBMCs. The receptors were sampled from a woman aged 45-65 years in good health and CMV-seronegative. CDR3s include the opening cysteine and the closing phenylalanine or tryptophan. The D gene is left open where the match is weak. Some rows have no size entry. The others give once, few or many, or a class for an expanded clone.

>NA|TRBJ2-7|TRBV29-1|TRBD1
TGCAGCGTTATGACAGGGACCTACGAGCAGTACTTC
CSVMTGTYEQYF
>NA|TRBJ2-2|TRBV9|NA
TGTGCCAGCAGCCCCGGGGCCGGGGAGCTGTTTTTT
CASSPGAGELFF
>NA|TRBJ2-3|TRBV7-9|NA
TGTGCCAGCAGCTACCCCCTCATCGGGAGCACAGATACGCAGTATTTT
CASSYPLIGSTDTQYF
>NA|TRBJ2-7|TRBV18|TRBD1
TGTGCCAGCTCACCCGGGACAGGGGGCAGGGGCTACGAGCAGTACTTC
CASSPGTGGRGYEQYF
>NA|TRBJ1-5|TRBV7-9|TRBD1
TGTGCCAGCAGCCCGGACAGGGGTAATCAGCCCCAGCATTTT
CASSPDRGNQPQHF
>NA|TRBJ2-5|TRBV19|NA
TGTGCCAGTAGTATTGTCGCGGGAGAGACCCAGTACTTC
CASSIVAGETQYF
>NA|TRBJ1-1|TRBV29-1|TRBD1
TGCAGCGTTAGGGGGGACAGGGTCGTAGGCGACACTGAAGCTTTCTTT
CSVRGDRVVGDTEAFF
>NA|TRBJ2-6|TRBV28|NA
TGTGCCAGCAGCTTACAAAACTCTGGGGCCAACGTCCTGACTTTC
CASSLQNSGANVLTF
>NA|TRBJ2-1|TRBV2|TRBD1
TGTGCCAGCAGTGAAGACTACAGGGGGAATGAGCAGTTCTTC
CASSEDYRGNEQFF
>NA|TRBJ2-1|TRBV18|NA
TGTGCCAGCTCACGTAGATTCGGAGATGAGCAGTTCTTC
CASSRRFGDEQFF
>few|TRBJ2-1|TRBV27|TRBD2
TGTGCCAGCAGTCCGGGACTAGCGTCAGATGAGCAGTTCTTC
CASSPGLASDEQFF
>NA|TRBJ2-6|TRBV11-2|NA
TGTGCCAGCAGCTTACTCCCTGGGGCCAACGTCCTGACTTTC
CASSLLPGANVLTF
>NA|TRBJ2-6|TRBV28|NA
TGTGCCAGCAGTTATCAGGGGTTCGGGGCCAACGTCCTGACTTTC
CASSYQGFGANVLTF
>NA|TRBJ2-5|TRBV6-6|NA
TGTGCCAGCAGCCCCGTACGGGGGGCGATTGAGACCCAGTACTTC
CASSPVRGAIETQYF
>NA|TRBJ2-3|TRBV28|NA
TGTGCCAGCAGTTTTGTGGGAGGCACAGATACGCAGTATTTT
CASSFVGGTDTQYF
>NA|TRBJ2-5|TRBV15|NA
TGTGCCACCAGCACGAGCGGACCCCGCCGGGAGACCCAGTACTTC
CATSTSGPRRETQYF
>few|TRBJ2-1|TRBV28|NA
TGTGCCAGCGGTGACTACTTACGAGACAATGAGCAGTTCTTC
CASGDYLRDNEQFF
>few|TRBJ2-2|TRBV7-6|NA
TGTGCCAGCAGCTTACAGGGGAACACCGGGGAGCTGTTTTTT
CASSLQGNTGELFF
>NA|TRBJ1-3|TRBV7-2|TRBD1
TGTGCCAGCAGCTCAACAGGGGGTGGAAACACCATATATTTT
CASSSTGGGNTIYF
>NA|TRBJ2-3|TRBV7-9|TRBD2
TGTGCCAGCAGCCCTAACCAGCGGGAGCCTTACACAGATACGCAGTATTTT
CASSPNQREPYTDTQYF
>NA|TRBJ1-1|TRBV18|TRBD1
TGTGCCAGCTCACAACAGGGGTCTGGAGTGAACACTGAAGCTTTCTTT
CASSQQGSGVNTEAFF
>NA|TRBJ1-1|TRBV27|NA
TGTGCCAGCAGTTTATCTGGAGGGAACACTGAAGCTTTCTTT
CASSLSGGNTEAFF
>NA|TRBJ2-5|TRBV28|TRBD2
TGTGCCAGCAGCCTCGGACTAGCGGGAAGCCAAGAGACCCAGTACTTC
CASSLGLAGSQETQYF
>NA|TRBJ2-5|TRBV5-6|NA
TGTGCCAGCAGCTTTCTCGACAGTTCAAGCGACCAGTACTTC
CASSFLDSSSDQYF
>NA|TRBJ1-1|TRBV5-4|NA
TGTGCCAGCAGCTGGGGGAGGCCCAACACTGAAGCTTTCTTT
CASSWGRPNTEAFF
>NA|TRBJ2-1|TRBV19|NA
TGTGCCAGTAGGGAGCTCGGAGAGCTGGATGAGCAGTTCTTC
CASRELGELDEQFF
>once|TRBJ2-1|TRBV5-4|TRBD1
TGTGCCAGCAGCTTCCCGGGACAGGGGACCAATGAGCAGTTCTTC
CASSFPGQGTNEQFF
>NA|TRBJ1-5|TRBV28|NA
TGTGCCAGCAGAGGGACACTTACCTACCTGCGTGATAATCAGCCCCAGCATTTT
CASRGTLTYLRDNQPQHF
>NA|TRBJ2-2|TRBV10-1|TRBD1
TGCGCCAGCAGTGACCTGGGACAGAAGGGCGGGGAGCTGTTTTTT
CASSDLGQKGGELFF
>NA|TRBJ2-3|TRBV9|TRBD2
TGTGCCAGCAGCGTAGCGGGAGGACGCACAGATACGCAGTATTTT
CASSVAGGRTDTQYF